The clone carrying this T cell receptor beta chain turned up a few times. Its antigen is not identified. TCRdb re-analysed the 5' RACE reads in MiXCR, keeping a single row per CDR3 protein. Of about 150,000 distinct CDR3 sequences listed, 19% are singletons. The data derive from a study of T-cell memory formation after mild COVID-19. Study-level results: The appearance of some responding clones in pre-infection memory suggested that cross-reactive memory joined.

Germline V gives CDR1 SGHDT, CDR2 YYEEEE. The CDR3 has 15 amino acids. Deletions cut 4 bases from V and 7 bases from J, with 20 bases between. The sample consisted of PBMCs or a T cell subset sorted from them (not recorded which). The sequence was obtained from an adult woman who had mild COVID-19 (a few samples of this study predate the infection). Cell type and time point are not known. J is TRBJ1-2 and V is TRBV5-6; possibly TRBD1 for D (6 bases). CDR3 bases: TGTGCCAGCAGCCACCCCCGAGGGGGGCCCTTTGGCTACACCTTC. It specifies CASSHPRGGPFGYTF. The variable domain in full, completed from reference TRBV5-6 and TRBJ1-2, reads DAGVTQSPTHLIKTRGQQVTLRCSPKSGHDTVSWYQQALGQGPQFIFQYYEEEERQRGNFPDRFSGHQFPNYSSELNVNALLLGDSALYLCASSHPRGGPFGYTFGSGTRLTVV.